This T cell receptor (beta chain) was identified in a study of vaccination effects on CD4 cells after COVID-19. Study summary: Each person got two doses of an mRNA SARS-CoV-2 vaccine, BNT162b2 or mRNA-1273.

Regarding the study as a whole: Marked clonal contraction was seen late after vaccination (in both infection- and vaccine-induced clones).

Sequenced by immunoSEQ multiplex PCR; TCRdb stores in-frame clones only, minus some. Of roughly 14,000 clones detected, approximately 82% appear once; the ten largest clones hold approximately 25%. V was trimmed by 6 bases and J by 3 bases, leaving 17 bases between them. CDR1 and CDR2 from the germline V gene are KGHSH and LQKENI. The CDR3 totals 15 residues. The ViraFEST assay expanded antigen-specific CD4+ T cells with viral peptide pools before sequencing. Once cultured for roughly ten days, the cells underwent separation to obtain CD4+ T cells. Fresh IL-2-containing medium replaced half the medium on days 3 and 7. A note on this clone: Its specificity is not known.

This chain uses TRBV18 with TRBJ1-2; no firm D call. This receptor was taken from a human donor who received a COVID-19 vaccine. The sample in question was CD4+ T cells from PBMCs cultured with HCoV-229E spike peptides, obtained before COVID-19 vaccination. Here the CDR3 DNA reads TGTGCCAGCTCGACATCCGACGGACCCCACTATGGCTACACCTTC. Its translation is CASSTSDGPHYGYTF.